This is a list of T cell receptor beta chains from one sample in a study of regulatory T cells in long-lasting Graves disease. TCRdb passed the multiplex PCR reads through MiXCR, listing each CDR3 protein once. The sample has about 360,000 distinct CDR3 sequences, around 15% seen once. The sample was also linked to a second study, of T cells in Graves' hyperthyroidism and ophthalmopathy.

The sample consisted of peripheral blood mononuclear cells (PBMCs), taken at new diagnosis, from a patient treated with antithyroid drugs. The origin of the receptors is a woman aged 18-29 years with Graves disease. Both conserved end residues are part of each CDR3. The order of the fields is J gene, V gene, D gene, clone size, CDR3 protein, CDR3 DNA. The D gene is left open where the match is weak. Not all rows give a size; the values are once, few, many and, for expanded clones, a class.

J gene: TRBJ1-4; V gene: TRBV5-1; D gene: TRBD1; clone size: many; CDR3 protein: CASSLGQDEKLFF; CDR3 DNA: TGCGCCAGCAGCTTAGGACAGGATGAAAAACTGTTTTTT
J gene: TRBJ2-7; V gene: TRBV30; D gene: TRBD1; clone size: many; CDR3 protein: CAWARTGRYYEQYF; CDR3 DNA: TGTGCCTGGGCCCGGACAGGGAGGTACTACGAGCAGTACTTC
J gene: TRBJ1-1; V gene: TRBV5-5; D gene: .; clone size: many; CDR3 protein: CASSAGTSGNTEAFF; CDR3 DNA: TGCGCCAGCAGCGCCGGGACGTCGGGGAACACTGAAGCTTTCTTT
J gene: TRBJ1-2; V gene: TRBV4-1; D gene: TRBD1; clone size: .; CDR3 protein: CASSPWTGTYGCTF; CDR3 DNA: TGCGCCAGCAGCCCGTGGACAGGAACCTATGGCTGCACCTTC
J gene: TRBJ1-2; V gene: TRBV25-1; D gene: .; clone size: few; CDR3 protein: CASRGNGYTF; CDR3 DNA: TGTGCCAGCAGGGGCAATGGCTACACCTTC
J gene: TRBJ1-2; V gene: TRBV6-2/TRBV6-3; D gene: TRBD1; clone size: .; CDR3 protein: CASSYVEPGTGSNYGYTF; CDR3 DNA: TGTGCCAGCAGTTACGTTGAACCGGGGACAGGCTCTAACTATGGCTACACCTTC
J gene: TRBJ1-2; V gene: TRBV12-3/TRBV12-4; D gene: .; clone size: few; CDR3 protein: CASSYGAFGYGYTF; CDR3 DNA: TGTGCCAGCAGTTACGGAGCATTCGGCTATGGCTACACCTTC
J gene: TRBJ2-7; V gene: TRBV3-1; D gene: TRBD2; clone size: many; CDR3 protein: CASSRAAGAAYEQYF; CDR3 DNA: TGTGCCAGCAGCCGAGCAGCGGGAGCGGCCTACGAGCAGTACTTC
J gene: TRBJ1-1; V gene: TRBV12-3/TRBV12-4; D gene: TRBD1; clone size: .; CDR3 protein: CASSPSTGFITEAFF; CDR3 DNA: TGTGCCAGCAGTCCCTCGACAGGGTTCATCACTGAAGCTTTCTTT
J gene: TRBJ2-1; V gene: TRBV6-1; D gene: TRBD2; clone size: many; CDR3 protein: CASSRFGGDYNEQFF; CDR3 DNA: TGTGCCAGCAGCCGATTTGGGGGGGACTACAATGAGCAGTTCTTC
J gene: TRBJ1-2; V gene: TRBV20-1; D gene: .; clone size: few; CDR3 protein: CSARGGGYTF; CDR3 DNA: TGCAGTGCTAGAGGGGGCGGCTACACCTTC
J gene: TRBJ2-1; V gene: TRBV6-1; D gene: .; clone size: few; CDR3 protein: CASSEAAGSYNEQFF; CDR3 DNA: TGTGCCAGCAGCGAAGCGGCCGGCTCCTACAATGAGCAGTTCTTC
J gene: TRBJ2-7; V gene: TRBV18; D gene: TRBD2; clone size: many; CDR3 protein: CASSPPGRGVNEQYF; CDR3 DNA: TGTGCCAGCTCACCCCCCGGGAGGGGAGTGAACGAGCAGTACTTC
J gene: TRBJ1-1; V gene: TRBV28; D gene: TRBD1; clone size: .; CDR3 protein: CASSTRTGRGTEAFF; CDR3 DNA: TGTGCCAGCAGTACTAGGACAGGGAGGGGCACTGAAGCTTTCTTT
J gene: TRBJ2-1; V gene: TRBV5-6; D gene: TRBD2; clone size: .; CDR3 protein: CASSLPRGGAAGADSYNEQFF; CDR3 DNA: TGTGCCAGCAGCTTGCCCCGGGGGGGGGCGGCTGGAGCGGACTCCTACAATGAGCAGTTCTTC
J gene: TRBJ1-6; V gene: TRBV5-5; D gene: .; clone size: few; CDR3 protein: CASSLSSPLHF; CDR3 DNA: TGTGCCAGCAGCTTGTCTTCACCCCTCCACTTT
J gene: TRBJ2-7; V gene: TRBV28; D gene: TRBD1; clone size: many; CDR3 protein: CASSLGRTGTVYEQYF; CDR3 DNA: TGTGCCAGCAGTTTAGGTAGGACGGGGACAGTATACGAGCAGTACTTC
J gene: TRBJ2-1; V gene: TRBV20-1; D gene: TRBD2; clone size: .; CDR3 protein: CSARALAGGPEQFF; CDR3 DNA: TGCAGTGCTAGAGCGCTAGCGGGGGGGCCGGAACAGTTCTTC
J gene: TRBJ1-5; V gene: TRBV30; D gene: .; clone size: many; CDR3 protein: CAWSLRADGPQHF; CDR3 DNA: TGTGCCTGGAGTTTAAGGGCTGACGGGCCCCAGCATTTT
J gene: TRBJ1-5; V gene: TRBV5-6; D gene: .; clone size: .; CDR3 protein: CASSFSGRAIYSNQPQHF; CDR3 DNA: TGTGCCAGCAGCTTTTCGGGACGGGCCATATATAGCAATCAGCCCCAGCATTTT
J gene: TRBJ1-2; V gene: TRBV28; D gene: .; clone size: .; CDR3 protein: CASSLSGISGYTF; CDR3 DNA: TGTGCCAGCAGTTTATCGGGGATCTCTGGCTACACCTTC
J gene: TRBJ2-6; V gene: TRBV20-1; D gene: TRBD2; clone size: many; CDR3 protein: CSASGRGANVLTF; CDR3 DNA: TGCAGTGCTAGCGGGAGGGGGGCCAACGTCCTGACTTTC
J gene: TRBJ2-7; V gene: TRBV15; D gene: .; clone size: .; CDR3 protein: CATSRPGTASYEQYF; CDR3 DNA: TGTGCCACCAGCAGACCGGGGACCGCGTCCTACGAGCAGTACTTC
J gene: TRBJ2-7; V gene: TRBV6-2/TRBV6-3; D gene: .; clone size: few; CDR3 protein: CASSRRTANSYEQYF; CDR3 DNA: TGTGCCAGCAGTCGAAGGACAGCCAACTCCTACGAGCAGTACTTC
J gene: TRBJ1-2; V gene: TRBV20-1; D gene: .; clone size: .; CDR3 protein: CSTRDAALTYGYTF; CDR3 DNA: TGCAGTACTAGAGATGCTGCCCTCACATATGGCTACACCTTC
J gene: TRBJ1-4; V gene: TRBV20-1; D gene: .; clone size: many; CDR3 protein: CSARVSGEKLFF; CDR3 DNA: TGCAGTGCTAGGGTCTCCGGCGAAAAACTGTTTTTT